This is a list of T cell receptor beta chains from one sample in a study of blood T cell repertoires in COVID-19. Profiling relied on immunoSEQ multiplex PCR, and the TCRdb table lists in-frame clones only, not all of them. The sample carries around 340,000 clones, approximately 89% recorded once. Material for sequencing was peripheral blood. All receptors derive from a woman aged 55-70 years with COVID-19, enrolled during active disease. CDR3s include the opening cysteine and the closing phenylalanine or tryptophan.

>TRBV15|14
CATSRDRGYYEQYF
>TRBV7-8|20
CASSRLGRDKTRESNQPQHF
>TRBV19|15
CASSRGQGRGYGYTF
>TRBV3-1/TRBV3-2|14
CASSQDNGGRGYTF
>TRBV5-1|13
CASAVGAWGTQYF
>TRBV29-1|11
CSVGQVNEQYF
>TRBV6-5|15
CASSSPRAGDEKLFF
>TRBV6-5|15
CASSLTGGLVNTIYF
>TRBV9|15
CASSPSIIGNQPQHF
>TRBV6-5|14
CASSYQGSYTEAFF
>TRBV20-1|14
CSASVQGGNSPLHF
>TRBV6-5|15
CASSYEQVRGTEAFF
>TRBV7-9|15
CASSLRGQGLDTQYF
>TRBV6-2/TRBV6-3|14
CASSRQGDNQPQHF
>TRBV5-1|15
CASSLGRAGTDTQYF
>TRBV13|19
CASSAFGASGGYQDNEQFF
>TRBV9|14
CASSVSLAGNEQFF
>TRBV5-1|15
CASSLGQGAAYEQYF
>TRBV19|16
CASTPRGQGEEGELFF
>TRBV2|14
CASSGQGNTGELFF
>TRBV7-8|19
CASSWSYRRTGGSGNTIYF
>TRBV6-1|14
CASSENRGDYGYTF
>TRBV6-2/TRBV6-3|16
CASSAPAASSYNEQFF
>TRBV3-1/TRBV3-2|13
CASSFRTVQKLFF
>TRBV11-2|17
CASSLDSSQRRITEAFF
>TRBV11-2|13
CASSLDLNEKLFF
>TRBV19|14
CASSHRGRAQPQHF
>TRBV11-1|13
CASSGVENLVQYF
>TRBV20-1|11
CSARATAEAFF
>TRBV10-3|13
CAISEAVGTEAFF
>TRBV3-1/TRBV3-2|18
CASSQTPGQGFRSYEQYF
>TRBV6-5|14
CASSTGQGWDTQYF
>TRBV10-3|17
CAISEPPRTGETDTQYF
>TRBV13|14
CASSLGLNTGELFF
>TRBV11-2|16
CASSQVGTLNTGELFF
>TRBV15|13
CATSSGRNTEAFF
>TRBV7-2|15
CASSLRSTTQETQYF
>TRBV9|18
CASSGNPGSTGSYNEQFF
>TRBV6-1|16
CASSEDIMANTGELFF
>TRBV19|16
CASSNTGTGASTEAFF
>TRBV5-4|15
CASSPSPGSWETQYF
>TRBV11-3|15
CASSPGLAHQETQYF
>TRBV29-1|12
CSVGWNQNEQFF
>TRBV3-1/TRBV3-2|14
CASSQVAGPNEQFF
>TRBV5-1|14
CASSFQMLNTEAFF
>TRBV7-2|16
CASYPGTGVMNTEAFF
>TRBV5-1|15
CASSNQDVGRQGYTF
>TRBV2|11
CASSPGVTQYF
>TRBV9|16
CASSKGQGPANYGYTF
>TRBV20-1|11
CSAGASYGYTF
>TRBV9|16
CASSVSGQGVTGELFF
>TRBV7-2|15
CASSKGQGALYGYTF
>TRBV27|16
CASSFLRDRVNSPLHF